Shown below are 6 T cell receptor beta chains from a single sample sequenced in a study of shared clonotypes between healthy human individuals. Naive-designated CD8 cells lacked CD45RO, were positively enriched for CCR7, and omitted terminally differentiated effector memory CD45RA+ cells. TCRdb's copy holds only in-frame clones and misses some; the assay was immunoSEQ multiplex PCR. The profile shows under 2,000,000 clones, just under 95% of them singletons. Sequencing was done on a sample of naive CD8+ T cells sorted from blood. The source of these receptors is a man aged 18 to 30 in good health.

The rearrangement links TRBV27 to TRBJ2-7, with D perhaps TRBD1 (5 bases). CDR3 length: 15 residues. In germline, CDR1 is MNHEY, CDR2 SMNVEV (reference sequence). V lost 5 bases and J lost 1, with 15 bases in between. The CDR3 is CASSGLGPRSYEQYF. CDR3 nucleotides: TGTGCCAGCAGTGGTCTGGGGCCCCGTTCCTACGAGCAGTACTTC.

The J gene is TRBJ2-7, the V gene TRBV4-1; 7 nucleotides line up with TRBD1. V trimming: 1 base; J trimming: 0 bases; junction bases outside the gene matches: 3. CDR3 size: 15 residues. Germline loops: CDR1 MGHRA, CDR2 YSYEKL. The CDR3 loop is CASSQAQGVSYEQYF. The CDR3 DNA sequence: TGCGCCAGCAGCCAAGCCCAGGGGGTCTCCTACGAGCAGTACTTC.

CDR3 in amino acids: CASSSGTELNGYTF. The CDR3 nucleotides are TGTGCCAGCAGCTCGGGGACAGAGCTTAATGGCTACACCTTC. The chain recombines TRBV5-6 with TRBJ1-2; 7 positions match TRBD1. Germline CDR1 and CDR2: SGHDT and YYEEEE. After removal of 3 bases from V and 6 bases from J, the junction contained 8 bases not matched to a gene. The CDR3 totals 14 residues.

The chain is built from TRBV6-5 and TRBJ2-7; 10 bases line up with TRBD2. The CDR3 runs 15 residues. Trimming removed 5 bases from V and 2 bases from J; junction bases left unmatched: 6. The germline CDR1 and CDR2 sequences are MNHEY and SVGAGI. CDR3 amino acids: CASSPSAGGPYEQYF. DNA for the CDR3: TGTGCCAGCAGTCCTTCAGCGGGAGGGCCCTACGAGCAGTACTTC.

The chain links TRBV27 to TRBJ2-3; D ambiguous. Germline-derived CDR1 and CDR2 are MNHEY and SMNVEV (reference sequence). V was trimmed by 4 bases and J by 6 bases, leaving 11 bases between them. This CDR3 is built from 13 residues. CDR3 nucleotide sequence: TGTGCCAGCAGTTCCCACTGGTCGGATACGCAGTATTTT. Protein sequence: CASSSHWSDTQYF.

This clone was seen just once. The chain uses TRBV9 and TRBJ1-2, with D maybe TRBD1 (5 bases). The CDR3 spans 14 residues. The ends were cut back, 0 bases at V and 3 bases at J, with 9 bases in the middle. Germline CDR1 is SGDLS and CDR2 is YYNGEE. The DNA for the CDR3 is TGTGCCAGCAGCGTAGGGGGGGAACACTATGGCTACACCTTC. Amino acids: CASSVGGEHYGYTF. Using reference TRBV9 and TRBJ1-2 for the parts outside the CDR3, the full variable domain is DSGVTQTPKHLITATGQRVTLRCSPRSGDLSVYWYQQSLDQGLQFLIQYYNGEERAKGNILERFSAQQFPDLHSELNLSSLELGDSALYFCASSVGGEHYGYTFGSGTRLTVV.